The T cell receptor (beta chain) under discussion was sequenced for a study of blood T cell repertoires in COVID-19. The wider study: The origin of the acute and convalescent COVID-19 samples was the United States, Italy and Spain.

Data came from immunoSEQ multiplex PCR; TCRdb stores just in-frame clones and leaves some out. Among about 280,000 clones listed, about 85% were seen once. J was trimmed by 8 bases and V by 2 bases; bases with no gene match: 3. Per the germline V gene, CDR1 is MNHEY and CDR2 is SVGAGI. The CDR3 has 13 amino acids. Sequencing was done on a sample of peripheral blood. V gene TRBV6-5 combines with J gene TRBJ1-5, with TRBD1 identical over 7 bases. The receptor was isolated from a human donor in a cohort sampled during active COVID-19. This CDR3 is CASSYGRGEPQHF. CDR3 DNA sequence: TGTGCCAGCAGTTACGGCAGGGGGGAGCCCCAGCATTTT.